This T cell receptor beta chain came from a study of T cell responses to AZD1222 COVID-19 vaccine. General observations from the study: Vaccination with two AZD1222 doses was followed by a rise in Spike-specific TCR breadth and depth. Among the donors, most were white British and more were female, and clonal diversity was possibly underestimated. At baseline, seropositivity was found in only 5 to 7 AZD1222 recipients. Researchers report vaccine-associated CD4 TCRs spanning spike, with dominance at 160-218 and 743-854.

Sequencing used immunoSEQ multiplex PCR; TCRdb keeps in-frame clones, though not all of them. The repertoire consists of 100,000 to 150,000 clones, with less than 95% occurring once and the leading ten covering 6.9%. On this clone itself: Antigen unknown.

The CDR3 consists of 13 residues. The germline V and J ends were trimmed by 4 bases and 9 bases, with 16 bases remaining between them. Germline V gives CDR1 SGHNT, CDR2 YYREEE (reference sequence). The chain combines TRBV5-4 with TRBJ1-1, with D maybe TRBD1 (6 bases). This receptor was identified in an adult in good health. The specimen was peripheral blood, collected on day 0 of AZD1222 vaccination. The DNA for the CDR3 is TGTGCCAGCAGCCCAGGAGGGCAGGGGAAAGCTTTCTTT. Translating gives CASSPGGQGKAFF.